This T cell receptor (beta chain) comes out of a study of T-cell reconstitution after alpha-beta-depleted transplantation in children. Unique molecular identifiers tagged the TCRbeta library. A single record per CDR3 protein comes from TCRdb applying MiXCR to the PCR reads. The table records roughly 240,000 distinct CDR3 sequences, 8.2% of them present only once. This clonotype was seen ten or more times. The junction does not match germline at one end; this may be a read error. The sequences come from PBMCs, mostly from graft donor cells, collected 180 days after TCRalphabeta/CD19-depleted stem cell transplant. The TCR sequence derives from a male patient under 18 who had a stem cell transplant for acute lymphoblastic leukemia, so the T cells may come from the graft donor.

The CDR3 DNA reads TGTGCCAGCAGCCCCGGGGGGCTAGGGGAGACCCAGTACTTC. This sequence encodes CASSPGGLGETQYF. The chain combines TRBV5-1 with TRBJ2-5; TRBD2 is a possible D gene (7 bases). The CDR3 runs 14 residues. CDR1 and CDR2 (germline): SGHRS, YFSETQ.